The present T cell receptor beta chain was sequenced within a study of blood T cell repertoires in COVID-19. As for the study in general: Acute and convalescent COVID-19 specimens originated in the United States, Italy and Spain.

As originally analysed: Nucleated cell number was recorded as an estimate derived from reference gene primer amplification. The method was immunoSEQ multiplex PCR; TCRdb's version includes in-frame clones alone and lacks a portion of them. The V and J calls and clone size are taken from that table; D and trimming were inferred from the DNA. Seen here are 200,000 or so clones, more than 65% observed once, and the top ten hold roughly an eighth. Germline V gene lookup returns CDR1 SGHRS and CDR2 YFSETQ. The CDR3 is made up of 14 amino acids. The V and J ends lost 4 bases and 0 bases respectively, with 11 bases between them. This clone showed up just a few times.

The gene calls are TRBV5-1 and TRBJ2-7, with a possible D match to TRBD1 (5 bases). This sequence was found in a human donor in a cohort sampled during active COVID-19. Sequencing input: peripheral blood. CDR3: CASSPLGPSYEQYF. The CDR3, as DNA: TGCGCCAGCAGCCCTCTGGGGCCCTCCTACGAGCAGTACTTC.